One sample yielded the 22 T cell receptor beta chains listed below, sequenced in a study of cytomegalovirus exposure and HLA in healthy donors. PCR was performed using 60 Vbeta and 13 Jbeta primers. The data were produced by immunoSEQ multiplex PCR, yet TCRdb's version contains in-frame clones alone and is incomplete. The top ten hold about 1% of the sample, which has around 140,000 clones, 60% to 80% seen once. The sequenced sample was PBMCs. The receptors shown here come from a male donor in good health and CMV-seronegative.

The chain uses TRBV29-1 and TRBJ2-5, with TRBD2 identical over 8 bases. Germline trimming cut 6 bases from V and 3 bases from J; bases unmatched to any gene: 3. This CDR3 comprises 12 residues. Germline V gene lookup returns CDR1 SQVTM and CDR2 ANQGSEA. The CDR3 spells CSVFSGEETQYF. The CDR3 DNA sequence: TGCAGCGTATTTAGCGGGGAAGAGACCCAGTACTTC.

As concerns this clone: In the same sample, other DNA sequences code for this CDR3. V and J are TRBV7-2 and TRBJ2-5; TRBD2 aligns across 11 bases. Trimming removed 1 base from V and 5 bases from J; junction bases left unmatched: 3. Germline V gene sequence: CDR1 SGHTA, CDR2 FQGNSA. This CDR3 is built from 15 residues. The CDR3 sequence: CASSLEPSGGETQYF. The DNA for the CDR3 is TGTGCCAGCAGCTTAGAACCTAGCGGGGGGGAGACCCAGTACTTC.

This rearrangement joins TRBV30 to TRBJ1-1, with 9 bases identical to TRBD1. This CDR3 has 14 amino acids. Trimming removed 3 bases from V and 6 bases from J; junction bases left unmatched: 8. Germline V CDR1 and CDR2: GTSNPN, SVGIG (reference sequence). The CDR3 sequence is CAWSSQGALSEAFF. The CDR3 bases are TGTGCCTGGAGCTCACAGGGGGCGTTGTCTGAAGCTTTCTTT.

V is TRBV19 and J is TRBJ1-1, with D tentatively TRBD1 (5 bases). V gave up 7 bases and J gave up 4 bases, with 13 bases separating them. This CDR3 is 13 amino acids long. Germline loops: CDR1 LNHDA, CDR2 SQIVND (reference sequence). CDR3 in amino acids: CASIARVSTEAFF. DNA of the CDR3: TGTGCCAGTATCGCCAGGGTTAGCACTGAAGCTTTCTTT.

As regards this clone: A junction boundary mismatches the germline segment, possibly from a read error. The chain recombines TRBV7-9 with TRBJ2-7, with D perhaps matching TRBD2 (6 bases). Germline V CDR1 and CDR2: SEHNR, FQNEAQ (reference sequence). The length of the CDR3 is 12 residues. The CDR3 region has the DNA TGTTCCAGCAGCTTAGTCGGGGGCGAGCAGTACTTC. Protein sequence: CSSSLVGGEQYF.

J is TRBJ2-1 and V is TRBV5-1, with 7 bases fitting TRBD1. In germline, CDR1 is SGHRS, CDR2 YFSETQ. After removal of 1 base from V and 12 bases from J, the junction contained 10 bases not matched to a gene. The CDR3 extends over 14 amino acids. This CDR3 reads CASSLLTGQTGQFF. The CDR3 DNA follows: TGCGCCAGCAGCTTGCTCACGGGACAGACTGGGCAGTTCTTC.

This clone has more than one count but fewer than ten. The CDR3 protein is CASSRDRNTEAFF. CDR3 nucleotides: TGTGCCAGCAGCCGGGACAGGAACACTGAAGCTTTCTTT. J is TRBJ1-1 and V is TRBV14, with TRBD1 matching over 7 bases. With 4 bases clipped from V and 1 base from J, the junction kept 0 bases outside the gene matches. Germline V lookup: CDR1 SGHDN, CDR2 FVKESK. This CDR3 has 13 residues.

The CDR3 is CAWSVEIVLRGPNYGYTF. The DNA for the CDR3 is TGTGCCTGGAGTGTAGAAATTGTACTGAGGGGGCCTAACTATGGCTACACCTTC. The V and J genes are TRBV30 and TRBJ1-2, with 7 bases aligning to TRBD1. J gave up 0 bases and V 0 bases, and 13 bases lay outside the gene matches. Germline loops: CDR1 GTSNPN, CDR2 SVGIG (reference sequence). The CDR3 has 18 amino acids.

The chain employs TRBV6-5 and TRBJ2-1; D may be TRBD1 (7 bases). Germline assignment: CDR1 MNHEY and CDR2 SVGAGI. V was shortened by 3 bases and J by 0 bases, with 9 bases between the two germline ends. The CDR3 loop spans 15 amino acids. In nucleotides, the CDR3 is TGTGCCAGCAGTTATCAGGGGGGCTCCTACAATGAGCAGTTCTTC. This translates into CASSYQGGSYNEQFF.

This sequence joins TRBV30 and TRBJ2-7; possibly TRBD1 for D (5 bases). CDR1 is GTSNPN, CDR2 SVGIG, per germline (reference sequence). V was trimmed by 0 bases and J by 5 bases, leaving 8 bases between them. CDR3 length: 12 amino acids. In DNA form, the CDR3 reads TGTGCCTGGAGTGTCCTAGGGGACGAGCAGTACTTC. Translating gives CAWSVLGDEQYF.

This clone was observed a single time. The CDR3 nucleotides read TGTGCCAGCAGTGAACGGGATAACTATGGCTACACCTTC. It codes for CASSERDNYGYTF. The gene calls are TRBV6-1 and TRBJ1-2; D gene ambiguous. The germline V and J ends were trimmed by 2 bases and 1 base, with 5 bases remaining between them. The CDR3 is made up of 13 amino acids. The germline V gene encodes CDR1 MNHNS and CDR2 SASEGT.

This chain uses TRBV4-3 with TRBJ2-7; 7 bases map to TRBD2. The length of the CDR3 is 15 residues. V was pared by 5 bases and J by 4 bases, with 11 bases of the junction left unmatched. CDR1 and CDR2 (germline): LGHNA, YSLEER. CDR3 DNA sequence: TGCGCCAGCAGCAAAGGTCTTCAGGGAGGGTACGAGCAGTACTTC. Its translation: CASSKGLQGGYEQYF.

This sequence joins TRBV19 and TRBJ1-5; D gene uncertain. CDR1 is LNHDA and CDR2 is SQIVND in the germline V gene (reference sequence). This CDR3 spans 14 amino acids. V dropped 2 bases and J dropped 7 bases, with 12 bases sitting between them. CDR3 residues: CASSITEGSQPQHF. As DNA, the CDR3 is TGTGCCAGTAGTATAACCGAGGGTTCGCAGCCCCAGCATTTT.

The chain combines TRBV7-2 with TRBJ1-4, with a tentative D call TRBD1 (6 bases). The CDR3 runs to 13 residues. Germline loops: CDR1 SGHTA, CDR2 FQGNSA. V dropped 2 bases and J dropped 7 bases, with 8 bases sitting between them. The CDR3 bases are TGTGCCAGCAGCTTACTACAGGGTGAAAAACTGTTTTTT. It yields the protein CASSLLQGEKLFF.

The chain recombines TRBV6-4 with TRBJ1-1; TRBD1 matches 10 bases. The CDR3 extends over 16 amino acids. V was clipped by 1 base and J by 3 bases; unmatched bases: 5. Germline CDR1 MRHNA, CDR2 SNTAGT. CDR3 nucleotides: TGTGCCAGCAGTGACTATAGACAGGGGGCGGACACTGAAGCTTTCTTT. It codes for CASSDYRQGADTEAFF.

The genes are TRBV2 and TRBJ2-1, with TRBD1 matching 12 bases. The J segment lost 8 bases and the V segment lost 6 bases, leaving 5 bases of the junction unmatched. The germline CDR1 and CDR2 sequences are SNHLY and FYNNEI. The CDR3 sequence is 14 residues long. The DNA for the CDR3 is TGTGCCAGCAGCTTGGGGACAGGGGGCGATGAGCAGTTCTTC. Its translation: CASSLGTGGDEQFF.

The chain recombines TRBV30 with TRBJ2-4, with D perhaps matching TRBD1 (5 bases). Germline V gives CDR1 GTSNPN, CDR2 SVGIG (reference sequence). The CDR3 loop spans 18 amino acids. Trimming left V 0 bases short and J 0 bases short, with 18 bases between. The CDR3 reads CAWSVEQVRQKAKNIQYF. The CDR3 DNA reads TGTGCCTGGAGTGTAGAACAGGTCAGGCAAAAAGCCAAAAACATTCAGTACTTC.

DNA of the CDR3: TGCAGCGTCGGCCTAGCCAGGGAGCAGTACTTC. Translated, it gives CSVGLAREQYF. The chain has TRBV29-1 and TRBJ2-7, with a tentative D call TRBD2 (5 bases). There are 11 residues in the CDR3. Trimming left V 6 bases short and J 7 bases short, with 13 bases between. Germline CDR1 SQVTM, CDR2 ANQGSEA.

The gene calls are TRBV18 and TRBJ2-7; maybe TRBD1 (5 bases). The germline CDR1 and CDR2 sequences are KGHSH and LQKENI. The length of the CDR3 is 13 residues. Trimming took 6 bases from V and 3 from J, leaving 12 bases between them. The CDR3 loop reads CASSPMGRYEQYF. In nucleotides, the CDR3 is TGTGCCAGCTCCCCGATGGGGCGCTACGAGCAGTACTTC.

The V and J genes are TRBV27 and TRBJ2-1; 15 nucleotides match TRBD2. After removal of 5 bases from V and 12 bases from J, the junction contained 8 bases not matched to a gene. The CDR3 loop spans 15 amino acids. Looked up from germline, CDR1 is MNHEY and CDR2 is SMNVEV (reference sequence). The DNA for the CDR3 is TGTGCCAGCAGTCCGGGACTAGCGGGGGGTCCCGGGCAGTTCTTC. This translates into CASSPGLAGGPGQFF.

This clone was counted a single time. The gene calls are TRBV19 and TRBJ1-1; D remains unclear. This CDR3 comprises 12 residues. In germline, CDR1 is LNHDA, CDR2 SQIVND (reference sequence). With 9 bases removed from V and 3 bases from J, the gap between germline ends came to 11 bases. The CDR3 DNA reads as TGTGCCAGCAGCGAGGCGTACACTGAAGCTTTCTTT. The encoded protein is CASSEAYTEAFF.

V usage is TRBV6-1 and J usage is TRBJ2-1; D may be TRBD2 (5 bases). V was pared by 5 bases and J by 3 bases, with 11 bases between. This CDR3 region has 14 residues. From germline, CDR1 is MNHNS and CDR2 SASEGT. The CDR3 sequence is CASSSRDYYNEQFF. The CDR3 DNA sequence: TGTGCCAGCAGTTCACGAGACTACTACAATGAGCAGTTCTTC.